Shown below are 19 T cell receptor beta chains from a single sample sequenced in a study of T-cell memory formation after mild COVID-19. One entry per CDR3 protein, called by TCRdb with MiXCR from the 5' RACE reads. Of tens of thousands of distinct CDR3 sequences in the sample, about a tenth were seen once. The specimen was PBMCs or a T cell subset sorted from them (not recorded which). The receptor set was obtained from an adult woman who had mild COVID-19 (a few samples of this study predate the infection). Cell type and time point are not known.

The chain couples TRBV20-1 to TRBJ2-5; TRBD2 agrees at 15 bases. This CDR3 region has 13 residues. Germline CDR1 DFQATT, CDR2 SNEGSKA (reference sequence). Trimming removed 3 bases from V and 7 bases from J; junction bases left unmatched: 0. CDR3 in DNA: TGCAGTGCTAGGGGACTAGCGGGGGGGACCCAGTACTTC. Translation gives CSARGLAGGTQYF.

This clonotype was found a few times. The J gene is TRBJ2-1, the V gene TRBV6-5; D is unclear. Between the trimmed V and J ends, which lost 3 bases and 7 bases, there was a span of 13 bases. The CDR3 length is 14 residues. CDR1 is MNHEY, CDR2 SVGAGI, per germline. CDR3 DNA sequence: TGTGCCAGCAGTTATACCCCCAGCTCGAATGAGCAGTTCTTC. This encodes CASSYTPSSNEQFF.

This clonotype occurred many times. The CDR3 sequence is CSVETGTGRNEQYF. As DNA, the CDR3 is TGCAGCGTTGAAACCGGGACAGGGCGGAACGAGCAGTACTTC. The chain employs TRBV29-1 and TRBJ2-7; 9 bases are shared with TRBD1. The CDR3 spans 14 residues. The trim removed 2 bases at V and 5 bases at J, leaving 7 bases unmatched. Germline V lookup: CDR1 SQVTM, CDR2 ANQGSEA.

This clonotype was counted at least ten times. The rearrangement uses TRBV7-8 and TRBJ2-2; 15 bases match TRBD2. After removal of 5 bases from V and 6 bases from J, the junction contained 4 bases not matched to a gene. Per germline, CDR1 SGHVS and CDR2 FQNEAQ. The CDR3 runs 16 residues. The CDR3 DNA is TGTGCCAGCAGCCTCGGACTAGCGGGAGGGCCCGGGGAGCTGTTTTTT. Amino acid sequence: CASSLGLAGGPGELFF.

Ten or more counts support this clonotype. The chain links TRBV20-1 to TRBJ2-5; tentatively, D is TRBD2 (5 bases). The CDR3 loop spans 13 amino acids. Per germline, CDR1 DFQATT and CDR2 SNEGSKA (reference sequence). With 3 bases removed from V and 1 base from J, the gap between germline ends came to 9 bases. The CDR3 DNA reads as TGCAGTGCTAGGGACTTCACCCAAGAGACCCAGTACTTC. Translating gives CSARDFTQETQYF.

CDR3 nucleotides: TGTGCCAGCAGTGACGTAGGGGATGGTGGGGCCAACGTCCTGACTTTC. The encoded protein is CASSDVGDGGANVLTF. The V gene is TRBV6-5, the J gene TRBJ2-6, with D maybe TRBD1 (5 bases). The CDR3 has 16 amino acids. Trimming took off 5 bases at V and 3 bases at J, with 14 bases between the two ends. Germline loops: CDR1 MNHEY, CDR2 SVGAGI.

Details on this clonotype: One end of the junction is discordant with germline, which a read error may explain. This chain joins TRBV7-9 and TRBJ2-7; TRBD1 aligns across 8 bases. There are 14 residues in the CDR3. The germline CDR1 and CDR2 sequences are SEHNR and FQNEAQ (reference sequence). As DNA, the CDR3 is TGTGCCAGCAGCCGGACAGGGCCATCCTATGAGCAGTACTTC. Its translation: CASSRTGPSYEQYF.

This clonotype was observed a handful of times. The J gene is TRBJ2-3, the V gene TRBV10-3, with TRBD1 matching 9 bases. CDR1 is ENHRY and CDR2 is SYGVKD in the germline V gene. The CDR3 extends over 15 amino acids. Unmatched junction bases numbered 9, after V lost 6 bases and J lost 5 bases. CDR3 loop: CAISDRDRAGDTQYF. The CDR3 bases are TGTGCCATCAGCGATCGGGACAGGGCGGGAGATACGCAGTATTTT.

This clonotype was detected once. The chain employs TRBV19 and TRBJ1-2, with 8 positions matching TRBD1. Germline V gene lookup returns CDR1 LNHDA and CDR2 SQIVND (reference sequence). Trimming took 5 bases from V and 3 from J; bases not matched to a gene: 8. This CDR3 region has 15 residues. CDR3 bases: TGTGCCAGTAGTTCCCCGGACAGGGCCCACTATGGCTACACCTTC. Its translation is CASSSPDRAHYGYTF. The whole variable domain, filled in from reference TRBV19 and TRBJ1-2, reads DGGITQSPKYLFRKEGQNVTLSCEQNLNHDAMYWYRQDPGQGLRLIYYSQIVNDFQKGDIAEGYSVSREKKESFPLTVTSAQKNPTAFYLCASSSPDRAHYGYTFGSGTRLTVV.

This clonotype has a handful of counts. The chain recombines TRBV13 with TRBJ2-3, with D possibly matching TRBD1 (6 bases). The CDR3 totals 15 residues. CDR1 and CDR2 (germline): PRHDT, FYEKMQ (reference sequence). Trimming left V 5 bases short and J 5 bases short, with 17 bases between. The CDR3 sequence is CASSPKGVSVDTQYF. DNA for the CDR3: TGTGCCAGCAGCCCAAAGGGGGTTTCAGTAGATACGCAGTATTTT.

V is TRBV20-1 and J is TRBJ1-2; 7 nucleotides match TRBD1. Germline V gives CDR1 DFQATT, CDR2 SNEGSKA (reference sequence). V shed 0 bases, J shed 6 bases, and the junction held 1 base outside the gene matches. The CDR3 extends over 12 amino acids. The CDR3 nucleotides are TGCAGTGCTAGAGACACAGGGGATGGCTACACCTTC. Amino acids: CSARDTGDGYTF.

Within the sample, this clonotype is medium-sized. V is TRBV24-1 and J is TRBJ2-1, with D uncertain. V was pared by 0 bases and J by 2 bases, with 7 bases between. The CDR3 totals 15 residues. The germline gives CDR1 KGHDR, CDR2 SFDVKD. This CDR3 is CATSDLQGPYNEQFF. The CDR3 coding sequence is TGTGCCACCAGTGATTTGCAAGGACCCTACAATGAGCAGTTCTTC.

This clonotype was seen a handful of times. The chain is built from TRBV7-3 and TRBJ2-3; 7 bases fit TRBD2. Germline trimming cut 0 bases from V and 4 bases from J; bases unmatched to any gene: 13. CDR3 size: 18 residues. In germline, CDR1 is SGHTA, CDR2 FQGTGA. Here the CDR3 reads CASSLTSGGGGSSDTQYF. As DNA, the CDR3 is TGTGCCAGCAGCTTAACTTCGGGGGGAGGCGGGAGTTCAGATACGCAGTATTTT.

There are many counts of this clonotype. No DNA is shown, since the ends of the CDR3 on it are uncertain; the CDR3 is the one TCRdb lists. V is TRBV29-1 and J is TRBJ2-3; the tabulated D call, TRBD2, remains unverified against the DNA. Germline V gene sequence: CDR1 SQVTM, CDR2 ANQGSEA. Including both end residues, the CDR3 is 12 amino acids long. CDR3 in amino acids: CSVGPGTDTQYF.

This clonotype was counted many times. The gene calls are TRBV5-1 and TRBJ2-2; TRBD1 agrees at 11 bases. The V gene's germline CDR1 is SGHRS and CDR2 YFSETQ. The CDR3 runs 15 residues. V shed 3 bases, J shed 4 bases, and the junction held 2 bases outside the gene matches. The DNA for the CDR3 is TGCGCCAGCAGCTGGACAGGGGGCAGCACCGGGGAGCTGTTTTTT. As protein: CASSWTGGSTGELFF.

This clonotype is labeled medium-sized (0.01 to 0.1%). The chain links TRBV4-1 to TRBJ2-2; 14 nucleotides match TRBD2. V lost 3 bases, J lost 5 bases, and 11 bases stayed unmatched. Looked up from germline, CDR1 is MGHRA and CDR2 is YSYEKL. This CDR3 is 19 amino acids long. The CDR3 is CASSQTRLAGGPGTGELFF. The CDR3 bases are TGCGCCAGCAGCCAGACCCGACTAGCGGGGGGGCCGGGGACCGGGGAGCTGTTTTTT.

The V call is TRBV12-3 or TRBV12-4, the J call TRBJ1-6; no reliable D call. The CDR3 consists of 13 residues. The V end was cut by 7 bases, the J end by 9 bases, with 13 bases between. CDR3 coding DNA: TGTGCCAGCATCGAGGGAGCAGGTTCACCCCTCCACTTT. Protein sequence: CASIEGAGSPLHF.

This clonotype has a count of ten or more. The genes are TRBV6-5 and TRBJ1-6; D is possibly TRBD1 (5 bases). This CDR3 spans 15 amino acids. Deletions cut 6 bases from V and 9 bases from J, with 18 bases between. Germline CDR1 and CDR2: MNHEY and SVGAGI. The CDR3 is CASRPQIDGGSPLHF. DNA for the CDR3: TGTGCCAGCAGACCTCAAATTGACGGGGGTTCACCCCTCCACTTT.

On this clonotype: Relative to the germline gene, one junction end is altered; a read error may explain this. The chain has TRBV12-3 or TRBV12-4 and TRBJ1-6; 7 bases fit TRBD1. The CDR3 has 14 residues. The CDR3 DNA is TGTGTCAGCAGTGTGACAGGGAGTAATTCACCCCTCCACTTT. It specifies CVSSVTGSNSPLHF.